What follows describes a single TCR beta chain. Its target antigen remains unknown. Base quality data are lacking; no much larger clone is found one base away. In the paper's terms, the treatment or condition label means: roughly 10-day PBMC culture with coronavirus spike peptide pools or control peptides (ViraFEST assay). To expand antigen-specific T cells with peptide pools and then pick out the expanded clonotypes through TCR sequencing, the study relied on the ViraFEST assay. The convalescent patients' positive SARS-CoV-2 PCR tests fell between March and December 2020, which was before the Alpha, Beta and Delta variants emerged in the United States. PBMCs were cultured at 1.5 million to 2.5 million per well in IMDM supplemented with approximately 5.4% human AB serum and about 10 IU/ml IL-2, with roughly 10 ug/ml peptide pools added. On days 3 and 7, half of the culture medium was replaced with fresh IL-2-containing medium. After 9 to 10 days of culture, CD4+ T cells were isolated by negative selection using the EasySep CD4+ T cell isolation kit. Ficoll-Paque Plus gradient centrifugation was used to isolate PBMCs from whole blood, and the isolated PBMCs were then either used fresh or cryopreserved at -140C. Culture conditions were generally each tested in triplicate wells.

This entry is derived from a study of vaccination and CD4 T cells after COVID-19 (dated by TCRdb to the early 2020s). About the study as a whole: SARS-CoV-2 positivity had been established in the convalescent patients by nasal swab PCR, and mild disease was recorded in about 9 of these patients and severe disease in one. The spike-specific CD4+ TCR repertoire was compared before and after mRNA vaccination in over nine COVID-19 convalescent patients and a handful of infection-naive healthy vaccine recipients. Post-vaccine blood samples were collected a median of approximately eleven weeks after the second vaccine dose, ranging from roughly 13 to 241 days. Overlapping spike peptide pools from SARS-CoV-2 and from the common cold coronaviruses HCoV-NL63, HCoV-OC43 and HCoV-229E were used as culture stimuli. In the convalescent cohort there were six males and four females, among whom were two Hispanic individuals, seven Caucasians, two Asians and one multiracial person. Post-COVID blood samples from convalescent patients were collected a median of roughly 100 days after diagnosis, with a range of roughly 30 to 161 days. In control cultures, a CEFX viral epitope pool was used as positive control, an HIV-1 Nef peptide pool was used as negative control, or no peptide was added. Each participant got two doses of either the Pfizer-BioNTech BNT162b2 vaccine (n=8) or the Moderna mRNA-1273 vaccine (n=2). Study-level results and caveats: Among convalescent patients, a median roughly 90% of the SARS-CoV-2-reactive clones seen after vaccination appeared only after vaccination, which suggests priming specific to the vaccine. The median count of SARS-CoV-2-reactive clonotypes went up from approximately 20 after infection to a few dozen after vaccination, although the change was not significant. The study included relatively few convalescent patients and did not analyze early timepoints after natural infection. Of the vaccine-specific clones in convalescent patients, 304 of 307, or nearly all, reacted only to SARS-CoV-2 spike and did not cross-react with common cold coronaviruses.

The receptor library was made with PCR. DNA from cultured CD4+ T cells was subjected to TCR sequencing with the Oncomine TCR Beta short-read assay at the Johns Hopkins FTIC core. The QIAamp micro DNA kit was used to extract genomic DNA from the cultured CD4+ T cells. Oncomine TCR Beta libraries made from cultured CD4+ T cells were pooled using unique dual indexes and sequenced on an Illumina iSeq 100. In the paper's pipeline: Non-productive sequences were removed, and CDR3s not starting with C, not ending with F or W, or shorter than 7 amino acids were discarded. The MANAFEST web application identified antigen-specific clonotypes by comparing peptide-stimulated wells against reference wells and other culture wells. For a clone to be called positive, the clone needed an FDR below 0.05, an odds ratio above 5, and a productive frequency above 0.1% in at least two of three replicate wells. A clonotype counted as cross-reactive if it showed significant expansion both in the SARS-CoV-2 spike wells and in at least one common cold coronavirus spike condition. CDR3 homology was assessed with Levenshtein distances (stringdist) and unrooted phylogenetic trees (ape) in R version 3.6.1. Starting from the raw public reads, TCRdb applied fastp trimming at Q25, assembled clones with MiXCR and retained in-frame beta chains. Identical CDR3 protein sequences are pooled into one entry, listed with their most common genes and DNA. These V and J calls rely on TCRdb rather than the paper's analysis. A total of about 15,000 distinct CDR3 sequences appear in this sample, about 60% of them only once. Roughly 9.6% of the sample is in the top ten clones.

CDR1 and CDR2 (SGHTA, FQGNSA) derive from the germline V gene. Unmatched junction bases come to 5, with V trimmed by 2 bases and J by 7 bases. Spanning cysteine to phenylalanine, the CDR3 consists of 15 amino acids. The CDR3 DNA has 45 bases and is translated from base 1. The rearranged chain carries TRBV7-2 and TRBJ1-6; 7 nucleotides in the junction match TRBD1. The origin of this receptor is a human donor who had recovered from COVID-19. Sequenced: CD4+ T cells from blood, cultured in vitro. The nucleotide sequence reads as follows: TGTGCCAGCAGCTTAAAGCAGGGGGGAAATTCACCCCTCCACTTT. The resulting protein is CASSLKQGGNSPLHF.